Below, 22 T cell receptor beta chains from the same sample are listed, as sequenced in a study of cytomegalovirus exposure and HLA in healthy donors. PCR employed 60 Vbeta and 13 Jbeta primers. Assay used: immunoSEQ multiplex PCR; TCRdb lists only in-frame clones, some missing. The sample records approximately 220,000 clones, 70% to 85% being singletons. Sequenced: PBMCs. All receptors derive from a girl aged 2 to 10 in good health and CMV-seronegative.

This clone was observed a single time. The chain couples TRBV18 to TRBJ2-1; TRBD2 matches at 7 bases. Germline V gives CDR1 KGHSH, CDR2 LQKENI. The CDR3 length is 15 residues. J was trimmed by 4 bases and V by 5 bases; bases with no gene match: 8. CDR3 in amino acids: CASSALAPPYNEQFF. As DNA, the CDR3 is TGTGCCAGCTCAGCACTAGCGCCCCCTTACAATGAGCAGTTCTTC.

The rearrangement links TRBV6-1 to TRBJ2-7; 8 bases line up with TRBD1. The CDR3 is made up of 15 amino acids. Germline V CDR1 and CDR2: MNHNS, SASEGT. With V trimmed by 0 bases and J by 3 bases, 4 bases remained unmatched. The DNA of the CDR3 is TGTGCCAGCAGTGAAGCTGGGGACAGGTTCTACGAGCAGTACTTC. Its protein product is CASSEAGDRFYEQYF.

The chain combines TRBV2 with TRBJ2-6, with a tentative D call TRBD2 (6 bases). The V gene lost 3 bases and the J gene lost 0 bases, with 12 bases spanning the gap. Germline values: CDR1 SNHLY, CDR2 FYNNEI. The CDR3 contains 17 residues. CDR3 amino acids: CASSDPGVSSGANVLTF. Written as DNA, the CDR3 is TGTGCCAGCAGTGACCCGGGGGTCAGCTCTGGGGCCAACGTCCTGACTTTC.

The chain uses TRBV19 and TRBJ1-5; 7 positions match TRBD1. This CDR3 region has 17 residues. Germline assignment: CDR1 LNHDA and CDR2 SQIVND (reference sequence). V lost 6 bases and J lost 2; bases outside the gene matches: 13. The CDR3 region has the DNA TGTGCCAGTAGCCTCGGCCAGGGGGAAGTCGGCAATCAGCCCCAGCATTTT. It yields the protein CASSLGQGEVGNQPQHF.

CDR3 residues: CASSEQGAGNYGYTF. The CDR3 region has the DNA TGTGCCAGCAGTGAACAGGGCGCAGGCAACTATGGCTACACCTTC. This chain links TRBV6-1 with TRBJ1-2; D possibly corresponds to TRBD1 (5 bases). The CDR3 is 15 residues long. Deletions cut 2 bases from V and 2 bases from J, with 12 bases between. Germline assignment: CDR1 MNHNS and CDR2 SASEGT.

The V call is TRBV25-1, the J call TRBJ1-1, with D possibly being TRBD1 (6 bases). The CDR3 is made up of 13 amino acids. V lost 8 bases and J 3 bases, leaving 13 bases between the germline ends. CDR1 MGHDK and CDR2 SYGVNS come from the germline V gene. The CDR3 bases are TGTGCCAGCCGCGTTTGGACAGACACTGAAGCTTTCTTT. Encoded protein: CASRVWTDTEAFF.

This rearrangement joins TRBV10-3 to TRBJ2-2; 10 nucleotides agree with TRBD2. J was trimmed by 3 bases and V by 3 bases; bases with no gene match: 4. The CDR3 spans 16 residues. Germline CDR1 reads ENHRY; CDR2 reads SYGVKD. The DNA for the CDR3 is TGTGCCATCAGTGAATCTAGCGGGAGTGACACCGGGGAGCTGTTTTTT. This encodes CAISESSGSDTGELFF.

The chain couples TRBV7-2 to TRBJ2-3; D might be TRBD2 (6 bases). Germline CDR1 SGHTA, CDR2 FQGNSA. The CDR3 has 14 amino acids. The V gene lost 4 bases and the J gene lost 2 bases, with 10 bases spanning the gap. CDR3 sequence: CASSSLAYTDTQYF. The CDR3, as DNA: TGTGCCAGCAGCTCGCTAGCGTACACAGATACGCAGTATTTT.

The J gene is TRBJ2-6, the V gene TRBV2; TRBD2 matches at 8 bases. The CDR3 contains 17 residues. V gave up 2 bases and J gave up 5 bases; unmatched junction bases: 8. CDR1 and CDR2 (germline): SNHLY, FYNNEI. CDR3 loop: CASSEIGRGGWANVLTF. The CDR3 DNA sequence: TGTGCCAGCAGTGAAATAGGTCGGGGGGGCTGGGCCAACGTCCTGACTTTC.

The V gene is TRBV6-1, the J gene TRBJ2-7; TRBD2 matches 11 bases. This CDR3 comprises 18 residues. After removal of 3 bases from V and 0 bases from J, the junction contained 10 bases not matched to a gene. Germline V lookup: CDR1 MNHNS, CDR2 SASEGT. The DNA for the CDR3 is TGTGCCAGCAGTGATGTAGCGGGGGGGCCTAGATACTCCTACGAGCAGTACTTC. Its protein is CASSDVAGGPRYSYEQYF.

The CDR3: CASSVGPGGTQYF. CDR3 nucleotides: TGTGCCAGCAGCGTCGGCCCTGGCGGTACGCAGTATTTT. The rearrangement uses TRBV5-8 and TRBJ2-3; D ambiguous. Germline loops: CDR1 SGHTS, CDR2 YDEGEE. This CDR3 is built from 13 residues. Trimming took off 4 bases at V and 8 bases at J, with 14 bases between the two ends. Full variable domain (missing parts from reference TRBV5-8 and TRBJ2-3): EAGVTQSPTHLIKTRGQQATLRCSPISGHTSVYWYQQALGLGLQFLLWYDEGEERNRGNFPPRFSGRQFPNYSSELNVNALELEDSALYLCASSVGPGGTQYFGPGTRLTVL.

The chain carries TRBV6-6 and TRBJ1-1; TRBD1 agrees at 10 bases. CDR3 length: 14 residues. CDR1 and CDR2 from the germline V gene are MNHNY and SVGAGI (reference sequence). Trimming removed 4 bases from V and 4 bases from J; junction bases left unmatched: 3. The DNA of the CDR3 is TGTGCCAGCAGTTGGGGACAGGGGATCACTGAAGCTTTCTTT. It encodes CASSWGQGITEAFF.

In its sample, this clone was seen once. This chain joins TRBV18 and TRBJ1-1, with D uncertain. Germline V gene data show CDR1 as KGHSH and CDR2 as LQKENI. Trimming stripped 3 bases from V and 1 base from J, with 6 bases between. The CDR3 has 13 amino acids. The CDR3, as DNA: TGTGCCAGCTCACCTTCCGGGAACACTGAAGCTTTCTTT. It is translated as CASSPSGNTEAFF.

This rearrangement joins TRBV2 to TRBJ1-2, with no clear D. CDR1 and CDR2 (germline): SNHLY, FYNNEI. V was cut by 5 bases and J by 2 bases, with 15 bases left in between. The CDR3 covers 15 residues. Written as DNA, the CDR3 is TGTGCCAGCAGTACCCGCCTGGAGGGCAACTATGGCTACACCTTC. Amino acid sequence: CASSTRLEGNYGYTF. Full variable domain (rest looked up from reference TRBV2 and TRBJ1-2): EPEVTQTPSHQVTQMGQEVILRCVPISNHLYFYWYRQILGQKVEFLVSFYNNEISEKSEIFDDQFSVERPDGSNFTLKIRSTKLEDSAMYFCASSTRLEGNYGYTFGSGTRLTVV.

The DNA of the CDR3 is TGTGCCAGCAGCCCGTTTGCGAACACCATATATTTT. It translates to CASSPFANTIYF. This chain uses TRBV7-8 with TRBJ1-3, with no clear D. The CDR3 has 12 amino acids. The V and J ends lost 5 bases and 7 bases respectively, with 9 bases between them. Germline V lookup: CDR1 SGHVS, CDR2 FQNEAQ.

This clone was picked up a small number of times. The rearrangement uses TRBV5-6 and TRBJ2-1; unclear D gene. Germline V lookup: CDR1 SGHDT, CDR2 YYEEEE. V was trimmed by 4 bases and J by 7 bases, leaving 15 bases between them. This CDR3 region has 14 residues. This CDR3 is CASSRNPDWNEQFF. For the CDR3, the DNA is TGTGCCAGCAGCCGTAACCCCGACTGGAATGAGCAGTTCTTC.

The CDR3 DNA follows: TGTGCCAGCAGTTTCGGTGAGCAGTTCTTC. It is translated as CASSFGEQFF. This sequence joins TRBV28 and TRBJ2-1, with D unresolved. This CDR3 spans 10 amino acids. Trimming cost V 3 bases and J 9 bases, with 3 bases left between them. Germline V gene lookup returns CDR1 MDHEN and CDR2 SYDVKM.

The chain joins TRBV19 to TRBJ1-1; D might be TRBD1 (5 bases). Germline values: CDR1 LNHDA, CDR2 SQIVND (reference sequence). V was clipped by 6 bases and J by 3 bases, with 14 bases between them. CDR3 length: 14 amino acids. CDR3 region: CASRLRAGDTEAFF. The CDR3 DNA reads TGTGCCAGTAGGCTCAGGGCCGGTGACACTGAAGCTTTCTTT.

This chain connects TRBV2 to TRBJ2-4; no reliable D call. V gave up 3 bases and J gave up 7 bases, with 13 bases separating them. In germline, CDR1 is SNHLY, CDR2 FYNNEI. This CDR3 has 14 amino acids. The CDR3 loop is CASSETKTGNIQYF. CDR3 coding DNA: TGTGCCAGCAGTGAGACCAAGACCGGGAACATTCAGTACTTC.

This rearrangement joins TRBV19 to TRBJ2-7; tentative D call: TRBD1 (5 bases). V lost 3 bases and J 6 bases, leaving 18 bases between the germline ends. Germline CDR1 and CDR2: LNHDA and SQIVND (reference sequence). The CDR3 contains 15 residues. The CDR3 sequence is CASSIVIGQGGEQYF. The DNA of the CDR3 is TGTGCCAGTAGTATCGTCATTGGGCAGGGTGGCGAGCAGTACTTC. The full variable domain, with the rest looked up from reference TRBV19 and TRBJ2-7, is DGGITQSPKYLFRKEGQNVTLSCEQNLNHDAMYWYRQDPGQGLRLIYYSQIVNDFQKGDIAEGYSVSREKKESFPLTVTSAQKNPTAFYLCASSIVIGQGGEQYFGPGTRLTVT.

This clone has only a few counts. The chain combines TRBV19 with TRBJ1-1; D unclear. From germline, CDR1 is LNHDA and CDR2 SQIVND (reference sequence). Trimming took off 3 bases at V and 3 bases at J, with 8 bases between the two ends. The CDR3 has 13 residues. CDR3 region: CASSITAYTEAFF. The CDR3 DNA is TGTGCCAGTAGTATCACAGCTTACACTGAAGCTTTCTTT.

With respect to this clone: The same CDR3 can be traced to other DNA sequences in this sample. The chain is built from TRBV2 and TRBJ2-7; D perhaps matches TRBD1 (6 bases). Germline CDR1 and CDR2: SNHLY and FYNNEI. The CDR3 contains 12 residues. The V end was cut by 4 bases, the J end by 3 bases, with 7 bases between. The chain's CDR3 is CASSVQGYEQYF. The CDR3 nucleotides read TGTGCCAGCAGTGTACAGGGCTACGAGCAGTACTTC.